A single sample gave rise to the 16 T cell receptor beta chains below, sequenced in a study of blood T cell repertoires in COVID-19. Clones were sequenced by immunoSEQ multiplex PCR, and TCRdb holds only the in-frame ones, with some missing. Seen here are around 60,000 clones, 88% observed once, and the top ten hold 3.9%. The sequenced material came from peripheral blood. The source is a human donor in a cohort sampled during active COVID-19.

The chain has TRBV19 and TRBJ2-7; the D is unclear. Per the germline V gene, CDR1 is LNHDA and CDR2 is SQIVND (reference sequence). Trimming removed 3 bases at V and 0 bases at J, with 12 bases between. CDR3 length: 15 amino acids. The CDR3 spells CASSMPAEASYEQYF. The CDR3 nucleotides are TGTGCCAGTAGTATGCCAGCTGAGGCCTCCTACGAGCAGTACTTC.

The rearrangement joins TRBV21-1 to TRBJ2-3; the DNA was not used to check the table's D call, TRBD2. TRBV21-1 is a pseudogene. This CDR3 has 14 residues. The CDR3 reads CASSKAWSRDTQYF. In DNA, the CDR3 is TGTGCCAGCAGCAAGGCCTGGTCTAGGGATACGCAGTATTTT.

J is TRBJ2-1 and V is TRBV5-1, with TRBD1 as a possible D gene (5 bases). This CDR3 contains 14 residues. Germline V gene sequence: CDR1 SGHRS, CDR2 YFSETQ. V lost 4 bases to trimming and J lost 6 bases, with 14 bases between them. CDR3 sequence: CASSPGLQGNEQFF. CDR3 coding DNA: TGCGCCAGCAGCCCCGGGCTCCAGGGCAATGAGCAGTTCTTC.

This clone was counted a few times. The genes are TRBV2 and TRBJ1-3, with unresolved D. The CDR3 has 14 residues. Germline lookup yields CDR1 SNHLY and CDR2 FYNNEI. The germline V and J ends were trimmed by 4 bases and 0 bases, with 7 bases remaining between them. CDR3 sequence (DNA): TGTGCCAGCAGTGTACAGTACTCTGGAAACACCATATATTTT. Translating gives CASSVQYSGNTIYF. Complete variable domain (other parts from reference TRBV2 and TRBJ1-3): EPEVTQTPSHQVTQMGQEVILRCVPISNHLYFYWYRQILGQKVEFLVSFYNNEISEKSEIFDDQFSVERPDGSNFTLKIRSTKLEDSAMYFCASSVQYSGNTIYFGEGSWLTVV.

The V call is TRBV6-2 or TRBV6-3, the J call TRBJ1-2, with D unresolved. The germline V gene has CDR1 MNHEY and CDR2 SVGEGT. The CDR3 spans 12 residues. The ends were cut back, 2 bases at V and 4 bases at J, with 5 bases in the middle. CDR3 sequence: CASSYTAYGYTF. The CDR3 nucleotides are TGTGCCAGCAGTTACACTGCCTATGGCTACACCTTC.

V usage is TRBV27 and J usage is TRBJ1-5, with 8 bases matching TRBD1. The trim removed 3 bases at V and 3 bases at J, leaving 7 bases unmatched. Germline lookup yields CDR1 MNHEY and CDR2 SMNVEV (reference sequence). This CDR3 spans 16 amino acids. CDR3 nucleotides: TGTGCCAGCAGTTTCAGAACAGGGGGTAACAATCAGCCCCAGCATTTT. Its protein is CASSFRTGGNNQPQHF.

This chain links TRBV19 with TRBJ2-7, with 10 bases lining up with TRBD2. This CDR3 is 14 amino acids long. Germline CDR1 reads LNHDA; CDR2 reads SQIVND (reference sequence). V dropped 2 bases and J dropped 4; count of bases not matched to a gene: 2. CDR3 in amino acids: CASSITSGEYEQYF. In DNA, the CDR3 is TGTGCCAGTAGTATAACTAGCGGGGAATACGAGCAGTACTTC.

The CDR3 DNA sequence: TGTGCCAGCAGTTACGAGAGGGGGACCTACGAGCAGTACTTC. Translating it yields CASSYERGTYEQYF. The chain employs TRBV6-2 or TRBV6-3 and TRBJ2-7; weak D call: TRBD1 (6 bases). The CDR3 runs to 14 residues. Germline loops: CDR1 MNHEY, CDR2 SVGEGT. The V gene lost 2 bases and the J gene lost 2 bases, with 10 bases spanning the gap.

The chain carries TRBV13 and TRBJ2-1; D is possibly TRBD1 (6 bases). Trimming cost V 4 bases and J 2 bases, with 12 bases left between them. CDR1 PRHDT and CDR2 FYEKMQ come from the germline V gene (reference sequence). The CDR3 sequence is 15 residues long. The CDR3 DNA reads TGTGCCAGCAGCTCTCGACAGGAAACCTACAATGAGCAGTTCTTC. Residues: CASSSRQETYNEQFF.

The chain employs TRBV9 and TRBJ2-2; D gene ambiguous. Trimming shortened V by 3 bases and J by 6 bases, and 9 bases separated the two germline ends. This CDR3 spans 13 amino acids. Germline CDR1 is SGDLS and CDR2 is YYNGEE. In DNA, the CDR3 is TGTGCCAGCAGCGCCCTTTCGGCCGGGGAGCTGTTTTTT. Its translation: CASSALSAGELFF. The full variable domain, rest sourced from reference TRBV9 and TRBJ2-2, is DSGVTQTPKHLITATGQRVTLRCSPRSGDLSVYWYQQSLDQGLQFLIQYYNGEERAKGNILERFSAQQFPDLHSELNLSSLELGDSALYFCASSALSAGELFFGEGSRLTVL.

This CDR3 reads CATSDPTGGVYEQYF. In DNA form, the CDR3 reads TGTGCCACCAGTGATCCGACAGGGGGAGTGTACGAGCAGTACTTC. J is TRBJ2-7 and V is TRBV24-1, with 9 bases that match TRBD1. The length of the CDR3 is 15 residues. V lost 3 bases, J lost 4 bases, and 6 bases stayed unmatched. Germline assignment: CDR1 KGHDR and CDR2 SFDVKD.

The V call is TRBV25-1, the J call TRBJ1-1; 8 nucleotides agree with TRBD1. The CDR3 consists of 15 residues. CDR1 and CDR2 (germline): MGHDK, SYGVNS. Trimming removed 7 bases from V and 8 bases from J; junction bases left unmatched: 15. The CDR3 sequence is CASKPGQVGNKEAFF. The CDR3 DNA reads as TGTGCCAGCAAACCGGGACAGGTCGGAAACAAAGAAGCTTTCTTT.

The gene calls are TRBV6-5 and TRBJ2-1; a possible D gene is TRBD2 (5 bases). The length of the CDR3 is 12 residues. Trimming took 5 bases from V and 9 from J, leaving 11 bases between them. Germline CDR1 and CDR2: MNHEY and SVGAGI. The CDR3 loop reads CASSNRGSEQFF. CDR3 bases: TGTGCCAGCAGTAACAGAGGGAGTGAGCAGTTCTTC.

The chain carries TRBV5-4 and TRBJ2-3; possible D gene TRBD2, 6 bases. The CDR3 length is 15 residues. The V gene's germline CDR1 is SGHNT and CDR2 YYREEE (reference sequence). V gave up 5 bases and J gave up 0 bases, with 13 bases separating them. The CDR3 nucleotides are TGTGCCAGCAGTCTCGGGACTCTAAGCACAGATACGCAGTATTTT. Its protein is CASSLGTLSTDTQYF.

The chain is built from TRBV11-1 and TRBJ2-7, with 9 bases lining up with TRBD1. CDR3 length: 15 amino acids. The germline V gene encodes CDR1 SGHAT and CDR2 FQDESV (reference sequence). J gave up 0 bases and V 5 bases, and 5 bases lay outside the gene matches. DNA for the CDR3: TGTGCCAGCAGCAGGGACAGGGTTCCCTCCTACGAGCAGTACTTC. The encoded protein is CASSRDRVPSYEQYF.

This chain uses TRBV4-3 with TRBJ1-5, with 7 bases fitting TRBD1. CDR1 LGHNA and CDR2 YSLEER come from the germline V gene. The CDR3 contains 18 residues. V lost 3 bases and J lost 2; bases outside the gene matches: 13. CDR3 loop: CASSQVLDRVGGNQPQHF. CDR3 nucleotides: TGCGCCAGCAGCCAGGTACTTGACAGGGTTGGTGGCAATCAGCCCCAGCATTTT.